Listed here are 26 T cell receptor beta chains from one sample, sequenced in a study of blood T cell repertoires in COVID-19. Profiled with immunoSEQ multiplex PCR; TCRdb holds only in-frame clones, not every one. This sample has about 300,000 clones, with about 89% found just once. Sequencing used peripheral blood. These receptors came from a woman in her 40s who had recovered from COVID-19.

In this sample, this clone turned up once. The J gene is TRBJ2-3, the V gene TRBV3-1 (or the pseudogene TRBV3-2); D possibly corresponds to TRBD2 (6 bases). Between the trimmed V and J ends, which lost 4 bases and 0 bases, there was a span of 17 bases. The germline gives CDR1 LGHDT, CDR2 YNNKEL (reference sequence). There are 17 residues in the CDR3. DNA for the CDR3: TGTGCCAGCAGCCCGCGGGGCTTTCTCCCCAGCACAGATACGCAGTATTTT. Its translation: CASSPRGFLPSTDTQYF.

The chain combines TRBV30 with TRBJ1-2, with 7 bases aligning to TRBD1. CDR3 length: 13 residues. V was pared by 5 bases and J by 6 bases, with 9 bases of the junction left unmatched. Looked up from germline, CDR1 is GTSNPN and CDR2 is SVGIG (reference sequence). CDR3 residues: CAWSRTGGNGYTF. The CDR3 nucleotides are TGTGCCTGGTCCAGGACAGGCGGGAATGGCTACACCTTC.

This chain links TRBV6-5 with TRBJ1-2; D is possibly TRBD1 (5 bases). CDR3 length: 13 amino acids. Germline-derived CDR1 and CDR2 are MNHEY and SVGAGI. Trimming cost V 6 bases and J 1 base, with 9 bases left between them. DNA for the CDR3: TGTGCCAGCAGGTGGGGCCTTAACTATGGCTACACCTTC. This encodes CASRWGLNYGYTF.

The gene calls are TRBV19 and TRBJ2-7, with TRBD1 matching 8 bases. Germline V lookup: CDR1 LNHDA, CDR2 SQIVND (reference sequence). This CDR3 has 16 residues. V lost 4 bases and J lost 2; bases outside the gene matches: 10. The CDR3 region is CASSKYGQGLTYEQYF. The DNA for the CDR3 is TGTGCCAGTAGTAAATACGGACAGGGATTAACCTACGAGCAGTACTTC.

The chain is built from TRBV29-1 and TRBJ2-3; 9 bases match TRBD1. This CDR3 contains 15 residues. The germline V gene has CDR1 SQVTM and CDR2 ANQGSEA. V dropped 7 bases and J dropped 0; count of bases not matched to a gene: 8. CDR3 loop: CSALGTGKSTDTQYF. The CDR3 DNA reads TGCAGCGCCCTCGGGACAGGGAAGAGCACAGATACGCAGTATTTT.

This chain connects TRBV10-3 to TRBJ2-2; D perhaps matches TRBD1 (6 bases). From germline, CDR1 is ENHRY and CDR2 SYGVKD. The CDR3 sequence is 16 residues long. V was clipped by 2 bases and J by 0 bases, with 10 bases between them. The CDR3 loop reads CAISELGGANTGELFF. The CDR3 DNA reads TGTGCCATCAGTGAGCTTGGGGGCGCGAACACCGGGGAGCTGTTTTTT.

This chain connects TRBV7-2 to TRBJ2-2, with D maybe TRBD1 (5 bases). Germline loops: CDR1 SGHTA, CDR2 FQGNSA. Trimming removed 1 base from V and 3 bases from J, with 9 bases in between. The CDR3 runs to 15 residues. Here the CDR3 reads CASSLEARDTGELFF. CDR3 coding DNA: TGTGCCAGCAGCTTAGAGGCCAGGGACACCGGGGAGCTGTTTTTT.

This chain uses TRBV4-1 with TRBJ2-3; perhaps TRBD2 as D (6 bases). Germline V gene lookup returns CDR1 MGHRA and CDR2 YSYEKL. V lost 0 bases and J lost 2, with 12 bases in between. This CDR3 is built from 16 residues. Here the CDR3 reads CASSQDLWDFTDTQYF. DNA of the CDR3: TGCGCCAGCAGCCAAGATTTATGGGACTTCACAGATACGCAGTATTTT.

The chain combines TRBV2 with TRBJ2-3, with D maybe TRBD1 (5 bases). V was trimmed by 6 bases and J by 3 bases, leaving 13 bases between them. CDR3 length: 14 amino acids. Germline CDR1 SNHLY, CDR2 FYNNEI. CDR3 coding DNA: TGTGCCAGCAGCATATGGCAGGGAACAGATACGCAGTATTTT. This sequence encodes CASSIWQGTDTQYF.

The chain uses TRBV5-1 and TRBJ2-1, with TRBD1 matching 10 bases. With V trimmed by 5 bases and J by 5 bases, 4 bases remained unmatched. Germline values: CDR1 SGHRS, CDR2 YFSETQ. The CDR3 contains 14 residues. The CDR3 sequence: CASRTGTGDNEQFF. CDR3 nucleotide sequence: TGCGCCAGCAGGACCGGGACAGGGGACAATGAGCAGTTCTTC.

The chain joins TRBV7-8 to TRBJ2-4; TRBD2 matches at 9 bases. The junction had 3 bases not matched to a gene; V was cut back by 2 bases and J by 4 bases. The CDR3 is 15 amino acids. Germline V gene lookup returns CDR1 SGHVS and CDR2 FQNEAQ. The CDR3 here is CASSLSGGMKNIQYF. CDR3 DNA: TGTGCCAGCAGCTTAAGCGGGGGGATGAAAAACATTCAGTACTTC.

The chain combines TRBV9 with TRBJ1-4; maybe TRBD1 (6 bases). The CDR3 length is 15 residues. Germline V gene sequence: CDR1 SGDLS, CDR2 YYNGEE. The V end was cut by 0 bases, the J end by 8 bases, with 14 bases between. The CDR3 loop reads CASSVDQGRNEKLFF. DNA for the CDR3: TGTGCCAGCAGCGTAGACCAGGGGAGAAACGAAAAACTGTTTTTT.

The chain employs TRBV30 and TRBJ1-2; perhaps TRBD1 as D (6 bases). The V end lost 2 bases, the J end lost 8 bases, and 18 bases lay between the germline ends. Germline-derived CDR1 and CDR2 are GTSNPN and SVGIG (reference sequence). CDR3 length equals 14 residues. The chain's CDR3 is CAWSPVDRFSGYTF. The CDR3 nucleotides are TGTGCCTGGAGTCCTGTTGACAGGTTTAGCGGCTACACCTTC.

The V call is TRBV27, the J call TRBJ1-1, with a possible D match to TRBD1 (6 bases). There are 14 residues in the CDR3. V shed 6 bases and J shed 8 bases, with 19 bases lying between them. Germline assignment: CDR1 MNHEY and CDR2 SMNVEV (reference sequence). CDR3 coding DNA: TGTGCCAGCAGCCCTACAGGGCCTGGCGGCGAAGCTTTCTTT. Its translation: CASSPTGPGGEAFF.

This chain joins TRBV7-2 and TRBJ2-7; D remains ambiguous. Trimming took off 1 base at V and 0 bases at J, with 4 bases between the two ends. CDR1 is SGHTA and CDR2 is FQGNSA in the germline V gene. The CDR3 spans 13 residues. The CDR3: CASSLGDSYEQYF. The CDR3 DNA reads TGTGCCAGCAGCTTAGGCGACTCCTACGAGCAGTACTTC.

This chain uses TRBV29-1 with TRBJ2-5; 7 bases are a match to TRBD2. The CDR3 has 14 amino acids. Looked up from germline, CDR1 is SQVTM and CDR2 is ANQGSEA. Trimming took 6 bases from V and 4 from J; bases not matched to a gene: 11. The CDR3 DNA reads as TGCAGCGTGGGGGGGAGGGTCGGAGGAGAGACCCAGTACTTC. Translated, it gives CSVGGRVGGETQYF.

This rearrangement joins TRBV9 to TRBJ1-6; tentative D call: TRBD1 (6 bases). Trimming removed 3 bases from V and 5 bases from J, with 12 bases in between. This CDR3 has 15 amino acids. CDR1 and CDR2 from the germline V gene are SGDLS and YYNGEE. CDR3 in DNA: TGTGCCAGCAGCGGACAGGATCCCAATAATTCACCCCTCCACTTT. It yields the protein CASSGQDPNNSPLHF. Using reference TRBV9 and TRBJ1-6 for the parts outside the CDR3, the full variable domain is DSGVTQTPKHLITATGQRVTLRCSPRSGDLSVYWYQQSLDQGLQFLIQYYNGEERAKGNILERFSAQQFPDLHSELNLSSLELGDSALYFCASSGQDPNNSPLHFGNGTRLTVT.

CDR3: CASSPTASGGHGYTF. The CDR3 nucleotides read TGTGCCAGCAGCCCAACAGCCTCGGGGGGTCATGGCTACACCTTC. The gene calls are TRBV3-1 (or the pseudogene TRBV3-2) and TRBJ1-2, with TRBD1 as a possible D gene (5 bases). Germline V gene sequence: CDR1 LGHDT, CDR2 YNNKEL (reference sequence). Trimming took 4 bases from V and 6 from J, leaving 18 bases between them. CDR3 size: 15 residues.

The DNA of the CDR3 is TGCAGCGGGGGACAGGGTAACTATGGCTACACCTTC. It yields the protein CSGGQGNYGYTF. The V gene is TRBV29-1, the J gene TRBJ1-2; TRBD1 agrees at 9 bases. Trimming took 7 bases from V and 1 from J; bases not matched to a gene: 1. CDR1 is SQVTM and CDR2 is ANQGSEA in the germline V gene. This CDR3 has 12 amino acids.

The chain uses TRBV5-4 and TRBJ2-5; TRBD2 matches at 7 bases. The germline CDR1 and CDR2 sequences are SGHNT and YYREEE (reference sequence). Unmatched junction bases numbered 12, after V lost 4 bases and J lost 9 bases. The CDR3 sequence is 14 residues long. The CDR3 here is CASSPGLGQGAQYF. The CDR3 region has the DNA TGTGCCAGCAGCCCCGGACTAGGGCAAGGGGCCCAGTACTTC.

The rearrangement joins TRBV5-1 to TRBJ2-1, with TRBD2 as a possible D gene (6 bases). This CDR3 is 14 amino acids long. Deletions cut 1 base from V and 7 bases from J, with 12 bases between. CDR1 is SGHRS, CDR2 YFSETQ, per germline. CDR3 region: CASSLIAEGNEQFF. CDR3 DNA: TGCGCCAGCAGCTTGATAGCGGAGGGAAATGAGCAGTTCTTC.

The chain has TRBV5-1 and TRBJ1-5; a possible D gene is TRBD1 (6 bases). This CDR3 is built from 15 residues. V was clipped by 4 bases and J by 2 bases, with 13 bases between them. Germline assignment: CDR1 SGHRS and CDR2 YFSETQ. The CDR3: CASSATGNGNQPQHF. CDR3 sequence (DNA): TGCGCCAGCAGCGCCACAGGGAACGGCAATCAGCCCCAGCATTTT.

The chain recombines TRBV5-1 with TRBJ2-7; 13 bases map to TRBD2. The length of the CDR3 is 16 residues. Per germline, CDR1 SGHRS and CDR2 YFSETQ. Trimming cost V 4 bases and J 2 bases; bases outside gene matches: 6. The CDR3 spells CASSIGLAGEPYEQYF. The CDR3 DNA sequence: TGCGCCAGCAGCATCGGACTAGCGGGGGAACCCTACGAGCAGTACTTC. Full variable domain (rest looked up from reference TRBV5-1 and TRBJ2-7): KAGVTQTPRYLIKTRGQQVTLSCSPISGHRSVSWYQQTPGQGLQFLFEYFSETQRNKGNFPGRFSGRQFSNSRSEMNVSTLELGDSALYLCASSIGLAGEPYEQYFGPGTRLTVT.

V is TRBV6-5 and J is TRBJ1-1, with TRBD1 matching 7 bases. The CDR3 loop spans 14 amino acids. Germline V gene data show CDR1 as MNHEY and CDR2 as SVGAGI. Trimming at V came to 6 bases and at J to 1 base, leaving 5 bases not matched to a gene. CDR3: CASSLDRSNTEAFF. The DNA for the CDR3 is TGTGCCAGCAGCTTGGACAGGTCGAACACTGAAGCTTTCTTT.

This chain joins TRBV6-6 and TRBJ2-7; 9 bases map to TRBD1. This CDR3 is 13 amino acids long. Per the germline V gene, CDR1 is MNHNY and CDR2 is SVGAGI (reference sequence). After removal of 6 bases from V and 9 bases from J, the junction contained 9 bases not matched to a gene. The CDR3: CASSAGTGLAQYF. For the CDR3, the DNA is TGTGCCAGCAGCGCCGGGACAGGGTTAGCGCAGTACTTC.

CDR3 loop: CASSITRNTEAFF. Here the CDR3 DNA reads TGTGCCAGCAGCATTACACGGAACACTGAAGCTTTCTTT. The chain is built from TRBV14 and TRBJ1-1; D call uncertain. Germline V gene sequence: CDR1 SGHDN, CDR2 FVKESK. CDR3 length: 13 amino acids. V was cut by 5 bases and J by 1 base, with 8 bases left in between.